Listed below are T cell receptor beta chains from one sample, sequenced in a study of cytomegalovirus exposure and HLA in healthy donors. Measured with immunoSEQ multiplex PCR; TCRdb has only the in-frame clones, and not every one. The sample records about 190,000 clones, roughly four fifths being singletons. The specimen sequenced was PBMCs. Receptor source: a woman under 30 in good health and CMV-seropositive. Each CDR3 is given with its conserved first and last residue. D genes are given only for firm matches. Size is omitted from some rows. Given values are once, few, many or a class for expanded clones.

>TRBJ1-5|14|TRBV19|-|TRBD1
TGTGCCAGTAGTTCAGACAGGGAAGTGGAGCCCCAGCATTTT
CASSSDREVEPQHF
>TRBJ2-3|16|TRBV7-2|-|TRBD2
TGTGCCAGCAGCTTAGCGCGGCTAGCGGGGGGGCATACGCAGTATTTT
CASSLARLAGGHTQYF
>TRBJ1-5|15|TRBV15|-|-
TGTGCCACCAGCAGAGATCCCGGTAGCAATCAGCCCCAGCATTTT
CATSRDPGSNQPQHF
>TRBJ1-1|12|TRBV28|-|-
TGTGCCAGCAGTTTCGGGATTCGTGAAGCTTTCTTT
CASSFGIREAFF
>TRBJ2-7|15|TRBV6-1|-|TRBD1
TGTGCCAGCAGTGAATACAGGGGGCAATCCTACGAGCAGTACTTC
CASSEYRGQSYEQYF
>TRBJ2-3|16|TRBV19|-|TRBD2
TGTGCCAGTACCCCTAGCGGCGTCACTAGCACAGATACGCAGTATTTT
CASTPSGVTSTDTQYF
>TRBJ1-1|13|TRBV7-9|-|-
TGTGCCAGCAACCCGGCGGGGGCATTGGGGGCTTTCTTT
CASNPAGALGAFF
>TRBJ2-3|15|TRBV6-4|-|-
TGTGCCAGCAGTGAAGGGGGATCTAGCACAGATACGCAGTATTTT
CASSEGGSSTDTQYF
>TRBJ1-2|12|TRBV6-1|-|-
TGTGCCAGCATTTTAGCAGGGAATGGCTACACCTTC
CASILAGNGYTF
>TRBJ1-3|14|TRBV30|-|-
TGTGCCTGGAGTGTACTTCAGGATAGGGGCACCATATATTTT
CAWSVLQDRGTIYF
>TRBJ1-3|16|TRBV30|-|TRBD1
TGTGCCTGGACGGGACAGCCAGTCCTCTCTGGAAACACCATATATTTT
CAWTGQPVLSGNTIYF
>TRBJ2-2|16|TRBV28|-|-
TGTGCCAGCAGTTTAGTTGGGCAGGCAAACACCGGGGAGCTGTTTTTT
CASSLVGQANTGELFF
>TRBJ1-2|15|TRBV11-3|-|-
TGTGCCAGCAAAAACAAACGGGCAGGGGTTTATGGCTACACCTTC
CASKNKRAGVYGYTF
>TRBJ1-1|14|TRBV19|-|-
TGTGCCAGTAACCCTAGCGGGTCGAACACTGAAGCTTTCTTT
CASNPSGSNTEAFF
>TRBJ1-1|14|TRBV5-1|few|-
TGCGCCAGCAGCTTCGGCGGGGCTAACACTGAAGCTTTCTTT
CASSFGGANTEAFF
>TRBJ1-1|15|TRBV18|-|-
TGTGCCAGCTCAACTACAGGGTTTTGGGACACTGAAGCTTTCTTT
CASSTTGFWDTEAFF
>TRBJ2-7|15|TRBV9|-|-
TGTGCCAGCAGCGTAGACACGCCAAGCTCCTACGAGCAGTACTTC
CASSVDTPSSYEQYF
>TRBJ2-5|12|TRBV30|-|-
TGTGCCTACTCAGGGGGGAAGAAGACCCAGTACTTC
CAYSGGKKTQYF
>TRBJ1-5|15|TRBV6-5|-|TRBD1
TGTGCCAGCAGGCGCACGACAGGGGATAATCAGCCCCAGCATTTT
CASRRTTGDNQPQHF
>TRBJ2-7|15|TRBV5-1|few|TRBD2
TGCGCCAGCAGAGGGGGACTAGCGGGCTCCTACGAGCAGTACTTC
CASRGGLAGSYEQYF
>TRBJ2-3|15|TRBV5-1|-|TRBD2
TGCGCCAGCAGCATAGCGGGGGCCTCCACAGATACGCAGTATTTT
CASSIAGASTDTQYF
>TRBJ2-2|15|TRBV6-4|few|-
TGTGCCAGCAGTGACTCTGGCCAGAACACCGGGGAGCTGTTTTTT
CASSDSGQNTGELFF